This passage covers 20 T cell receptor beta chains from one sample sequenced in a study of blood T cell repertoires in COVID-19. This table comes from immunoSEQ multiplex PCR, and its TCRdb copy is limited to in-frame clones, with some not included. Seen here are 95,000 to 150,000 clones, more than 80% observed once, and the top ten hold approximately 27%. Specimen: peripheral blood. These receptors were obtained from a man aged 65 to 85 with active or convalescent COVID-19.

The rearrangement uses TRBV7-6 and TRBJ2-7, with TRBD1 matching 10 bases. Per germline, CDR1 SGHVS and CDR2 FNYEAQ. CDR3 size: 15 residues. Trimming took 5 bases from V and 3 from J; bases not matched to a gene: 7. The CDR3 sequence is CASSPRQGANYEQYF. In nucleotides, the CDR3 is TGTGCCAGCAGCCCTCGACAGGGGGCCAACTACGAGCAGTACTTC.

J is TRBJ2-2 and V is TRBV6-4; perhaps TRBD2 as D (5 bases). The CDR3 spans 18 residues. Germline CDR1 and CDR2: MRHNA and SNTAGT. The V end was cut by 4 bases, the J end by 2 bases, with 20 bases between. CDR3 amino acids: CASSGFRPAGANTGELFF. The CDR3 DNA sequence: TGTGCCAGCAGTGGTTTCCGACCCGCGGGCGCTAACACCGGGGAGCTGTTTTTT.

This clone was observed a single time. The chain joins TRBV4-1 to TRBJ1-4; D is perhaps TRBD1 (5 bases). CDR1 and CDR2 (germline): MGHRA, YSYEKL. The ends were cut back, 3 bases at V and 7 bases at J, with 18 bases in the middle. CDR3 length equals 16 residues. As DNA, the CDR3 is TGCGCCAGCAGCCATCAATCACAGGCCCCGTCTGAAAAACTGTTTTTT. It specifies CASSHQSQAPSEKLFF.

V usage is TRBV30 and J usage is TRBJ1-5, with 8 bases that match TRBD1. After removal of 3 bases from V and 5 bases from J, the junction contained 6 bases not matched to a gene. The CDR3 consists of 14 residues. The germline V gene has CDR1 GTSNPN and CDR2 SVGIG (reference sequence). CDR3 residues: CAWSLGQGDQPQHF. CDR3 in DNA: TGTGCCTGGAGCCTCGGACAGGGCGATCAGCCCCAGCATTTT. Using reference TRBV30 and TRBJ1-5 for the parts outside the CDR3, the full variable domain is SQTIHQWPATLVQPVGSPLSLECTVEGTSNPNLYWYRQAAGRGLQLLFYSVGIGQISSEVPQNLSASRPQDRQFILSSKKLLLSDSGFYLCAWSLGQGDQPQHFGDGTRLSIL.

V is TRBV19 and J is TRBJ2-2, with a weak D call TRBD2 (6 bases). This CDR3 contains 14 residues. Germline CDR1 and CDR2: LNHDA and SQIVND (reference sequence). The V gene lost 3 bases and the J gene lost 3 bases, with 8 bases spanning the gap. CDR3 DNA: TGTGCCAGTAGTATCCTAGCGCACACCGGGGAGCTGTTTTTT. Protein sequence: CASSILAHTGELFF. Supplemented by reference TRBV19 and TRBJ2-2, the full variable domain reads DGGITQSPKYLFRKEGQNVTLSCEQNLNHDAMYWYRQDPGQGLRLIYYSQIVNDFQKGDIAEGYSVSREKKESFPLTVTSAQKNPTAFYLCASSILAHTGELFFGEGSRLTVL.

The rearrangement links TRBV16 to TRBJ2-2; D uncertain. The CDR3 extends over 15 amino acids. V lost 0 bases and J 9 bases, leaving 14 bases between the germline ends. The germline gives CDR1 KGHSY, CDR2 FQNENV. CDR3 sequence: CASSQSAATRRELFF. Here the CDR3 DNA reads TGTGCCAGCAGCCAATCGGCGGCTACCCGGAGGGAGCTGTTTTTT.

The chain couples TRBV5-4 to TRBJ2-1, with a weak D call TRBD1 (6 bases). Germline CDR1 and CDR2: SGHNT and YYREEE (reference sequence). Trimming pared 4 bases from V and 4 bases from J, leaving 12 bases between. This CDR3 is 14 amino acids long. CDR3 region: CASSPQGRYNEQFF. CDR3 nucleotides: TGTGCCAGCAGCCCACAGGGACGTTACAATGAGCAGTTCTTC.

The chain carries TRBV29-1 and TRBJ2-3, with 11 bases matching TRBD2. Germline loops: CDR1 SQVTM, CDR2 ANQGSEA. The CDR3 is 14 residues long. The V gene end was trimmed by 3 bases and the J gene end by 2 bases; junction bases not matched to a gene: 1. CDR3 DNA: TGCAGCGTTGAGGGACTAGCGGCCACAGATACGCAGTATTTT. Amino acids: CSVEGLAATDTQYF.

CDR3 sequence: CASSDGWSSYNSPLHF. The CDR3 region has the DNA TGTGCCAGCAGTGATGGATGGAGCTCCTATAATTCACCCCTCCACTTT. This chain uses TRBV6-1 with TRBJ1-6, with no clear D. The CDR3 loop spans 16 amino acids. The V end lost 3 bases, the J end lost 0 bases, and 9 bases lay between the germline ends. CDR1 MNHNS and CDR2 SASEGT come from the germline V gene.

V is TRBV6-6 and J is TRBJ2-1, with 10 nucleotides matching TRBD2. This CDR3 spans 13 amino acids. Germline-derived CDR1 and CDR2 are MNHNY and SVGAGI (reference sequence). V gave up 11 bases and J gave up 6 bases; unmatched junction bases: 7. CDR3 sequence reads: CASGLAEANEQFF. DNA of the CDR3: TGTGCCTCAGGACTAGCGGAGGCCAATGAGCAGTTCTTC.

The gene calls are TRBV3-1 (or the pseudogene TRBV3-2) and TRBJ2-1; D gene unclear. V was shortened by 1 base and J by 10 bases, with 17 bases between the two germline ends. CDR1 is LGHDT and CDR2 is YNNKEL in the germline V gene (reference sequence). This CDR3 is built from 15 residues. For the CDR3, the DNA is TGTGCCAGCAGCCAAGGTGGCAGTGAATTTATGGAGCAGTTCTTC. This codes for CASSQGGSEFMEQFF.

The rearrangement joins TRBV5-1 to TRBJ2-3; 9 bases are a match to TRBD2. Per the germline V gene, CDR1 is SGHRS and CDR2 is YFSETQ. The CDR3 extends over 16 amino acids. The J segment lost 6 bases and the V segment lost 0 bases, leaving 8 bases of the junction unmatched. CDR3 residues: CASSLEGSGRGDTQYF. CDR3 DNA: TGCGCCAGCAGCTTGGAAGGTAGCGGGAGAGGTGATACGCAGTATTTT.

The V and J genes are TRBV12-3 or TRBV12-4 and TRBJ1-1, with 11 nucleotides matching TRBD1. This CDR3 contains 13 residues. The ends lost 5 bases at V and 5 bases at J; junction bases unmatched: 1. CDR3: CASSGTGGTEAFF. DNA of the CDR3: TGTGCCAGCAGTGGGACAGGGGGAACTGAAGCTTTCTTT.

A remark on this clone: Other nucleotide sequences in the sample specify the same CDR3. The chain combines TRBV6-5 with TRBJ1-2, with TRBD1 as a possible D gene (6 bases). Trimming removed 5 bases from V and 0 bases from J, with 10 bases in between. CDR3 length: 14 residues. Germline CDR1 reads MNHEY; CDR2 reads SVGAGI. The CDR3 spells CASSPTGTNYGYTF. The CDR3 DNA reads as TGTGCCAGCAGTCCCACAGGGACTAACTATGGCTACACCTTC.

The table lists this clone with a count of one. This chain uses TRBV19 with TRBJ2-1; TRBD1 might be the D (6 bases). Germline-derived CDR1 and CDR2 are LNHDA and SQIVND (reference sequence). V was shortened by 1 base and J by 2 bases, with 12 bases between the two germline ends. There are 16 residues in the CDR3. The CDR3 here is CASSIGWGHPYNEQFF. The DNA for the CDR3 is TGTGCCAGTAGTATAGGTTGGGGACACCCCTACAATGAGCAGTTCTTC.

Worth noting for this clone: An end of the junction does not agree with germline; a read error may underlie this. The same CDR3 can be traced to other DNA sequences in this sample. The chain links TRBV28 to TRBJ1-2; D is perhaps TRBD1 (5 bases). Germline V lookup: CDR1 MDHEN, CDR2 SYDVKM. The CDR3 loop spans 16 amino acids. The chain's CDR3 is CASSLGSGGGYYGYTF. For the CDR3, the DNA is TGTGCCAGCAGTTTGGGGAGTGGGGGAGGGTACTATGGCTACACTTTC.

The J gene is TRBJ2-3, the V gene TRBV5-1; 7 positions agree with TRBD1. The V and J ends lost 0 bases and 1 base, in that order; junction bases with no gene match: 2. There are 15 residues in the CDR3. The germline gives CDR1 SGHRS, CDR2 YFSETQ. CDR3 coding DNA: TGCGCCAGCAGCTTGGGGGACAGACGCACAGATACGCAGTATTTT. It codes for CASSLGDRRTDTQYF.

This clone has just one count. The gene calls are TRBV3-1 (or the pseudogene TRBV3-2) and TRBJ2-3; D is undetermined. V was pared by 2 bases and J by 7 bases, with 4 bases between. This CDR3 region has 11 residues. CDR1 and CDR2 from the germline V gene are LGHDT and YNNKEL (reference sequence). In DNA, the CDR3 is TGTGCCAGCAGCCAATCTAATACGCAGTATTTT. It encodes CASSQSNTQYF.

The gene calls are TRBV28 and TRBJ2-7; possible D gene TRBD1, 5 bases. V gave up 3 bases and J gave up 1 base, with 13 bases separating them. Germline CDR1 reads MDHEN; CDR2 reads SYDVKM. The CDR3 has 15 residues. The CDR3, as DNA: TGTGCCAGCAGTTTCCCGACAGCTGATTCCTACGAGCAGTACTTC. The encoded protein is CASSFPTADSYEQYF.

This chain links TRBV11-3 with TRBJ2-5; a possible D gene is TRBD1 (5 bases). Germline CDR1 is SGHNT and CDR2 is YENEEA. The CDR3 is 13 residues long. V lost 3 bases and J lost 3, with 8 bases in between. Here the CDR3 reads CASSFGREETQYF. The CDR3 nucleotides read TGTGCCAGCAGCTTTGGCAGGGAAGAGACCCAGTACTTC.